The 10 T cell receptor beta chains in this list originate from one sample, sequenced in a study of shared clonotypes between healthy human individuals. The protocol was immunoSEQ multiplex PCR, while the TCRdb copy is restricted to in-frame clones and leaves out a portion. Of fewer than 400,000 clones listed, over 65% were seen once; the top ten hold 10%. Material: memory CD4+ T cells sorted from blood. Stated subset: CD45RA-negative fraction. The receptor set was obtained from a man aged 30 to 45 in good health.

The chain employs TRBV7-2 and TRBJ1-2; 7 bases are a match to TRBD1. Trimming cost V 5 bases and J 7 bases; bases outside gene matches: 10. The CDR3 extends over 14 amino acids. CDR1 and CDR2 (germline): SGHTA, FQGNSA. CDR3 sequence reads: CASSPRQGGSGYTF. The CDR3 DNA reads as TGTGCCAGCAGCCCGCGACAGGGAGGCTCTGGCTACACCTTC.

The chain is built from TRBV2 and TRBJ1-1; weak D call: TRBD1 (5 bases). Germline lookup yields CDR1 SNHLY and CDR2 FYNNEI. V was trimmed by 8 bases and J by 5 bases, leaving 18 bases between them. This CDR3 is 14 amino acids long. The CDR3 DNA reads as TGTGCCAGCTCCCGAGATGTGGGGCGGACTGAAGCTTTCTTT. Translated: CASSRDVGRTEAFF.

The chain links TRBV6-6 to TRBJ2-7; 9 nucleotides line up with TRBD2. Germline V gene lookup returns CDR1 MNHNY and CDR2 SVGAGI (reference sequence). The CDR3 runs 16 residues. Trimming at V came to 0 bases and at J to 2 bases, leaving 5 bases not matched to a gene. The DNA for the CDR3 is TGTGCCAGCAGTTACTCGAGGGCGGGAGGGGCCTACGAGCAGTACTTC. This sequence encodes CASSYSRAGGAYEQYF.

CDR3 region: CASSFAVAGGETQYF. CDR3 nucleotides: TGCGCCAGCAGCTTCGCGGTGGCAGGCGGAGAGACCCAGTACTTC. The rearrangement links TRBV5-1 to TRBJ2-5; no definite D call. Between the trimmed V and J ends, which lost 2 bases and 4 bases, there was a span of 15 bases. The CDR3 extends over 15 amino acids. Germline assignment: CDR1 SGHRS and CDR2 YFSETQ.

V usage is TRBV18 and J usage is TRBJ2-5, with 7 bases identical to TRBD2. V trimming: 0 bases; J trimming: 5 bases; junction bases outside the gene matches: 3. Per germline, CDR1 KGHSH and CDR2 LQKENI. CDR3 length: 14 residues. The CDR3 DNA is TGTGCCAGCTCACCACCCTCGGGGGGTGAGACCCAGTACTTC. Its translation: CASSPPSGGETQYF.

J is TRBJ1-4 and V is TRBV15; TRBD1 matches at 9 bases. Germline V gives CDR1 LNHNV, CDR2 YYDKDF (reference sequence). V lost 3 bases to trimming and J lost 5 bases; unmatched junction nucleotides: 10. This CDR3 contains 17 residues. Written as DNA, the CDR3 is TGTGCCACCAGCAGGGGTTGGGGGACAGGGAGCAATGAAAAACTGTTTTTT. Residues: CATSRGWGTGSNEKLFF. The complete variable domain, with remaining parts taken from reference TRBV15 and TRBJ1-4, reads DAMVIQNPRYQVTQFGKPVTLSCSQTLNHNVMYWYQQKSSQAPKLLFHYYDKDFNNEADTPDNFQSRRPNTSFCFLDIRSPGLGDTAMYLCATSRGWGTGSNEKLFFGSGTQLSVL.

The chain links TRBV10-3 to TRBJ1-4; 7 bases match TRBD1. V dropped 8 bases and J dropped 5; count of bases not matched to a gene: 20. The germline V gene has CDR1 ENHRY and CDR2 SYGVKD. The CDR3 runs to 18 residues. This CDR3 reads CAIAPGDSPFSSNEKLFF. The DNA of the CDR3 is TGTGCCATCGCCCCGGGGGACAGTCCTTTTTCCTCAAATGAAAAACTGTTTTTT.

With respect to this clone: Different DNA sequences within this sample yield the same CDR3. J is TRBJ2-5 and V is TRBV5-4, with 8 positions matching TRBD2. The V segment lost 0 bases and the J segment 0 bases; nucleotides outside the gene matches: 1. This CDR3 is built from 15 residues. Germline-derived CDR1 and CDR2 are SGHNT and YYREEE (reference sequence). The DNA of the CDR3 is TGTGCCAGCAGCTTGGGAGCGGGAGACCAAGAGACCCAGTACTTC. Translation: CASSLGAGDQETQYF.

This sequence joins TRBV29-1 and TRBJ2-7, with TRBD1 matching over 7 bases. Germline V gives CDR1 SQVTM, CDR2 ANQGSEA. V was pared by 1 base and J by 0 bases, with 12 bases of the junction left unmatched. This CDR3 is built from 17 residues. The CDR3 coding sequence is TGCAGCGTTGAAGTTAGGAATACCGGGACAGTCTCCTACGAGCAGTACTTC. This codes for CSVEVRNTGTVSYEQYF.

The chain has TRBV6-6 and TRBJ2-7; tentative D call: TRBD2 (5 bases). V was clipped by 6 bases and J by 3 bases, with 12 bases between them. Germline values: CDR1 MNHNY, CDR2 SVGAGI (reference sequence). The CDR3 loop spans 13 amino acids. DNA for the CDR3: TGTGCCAGCAGGGACTGGTCGTACTACGAGCAGTACTTC. It is translated as CASRDWSYYEQYF.